This paragraph reports one T cell receptor (beta chain). These data are taken from a study of blood T cell repertoires in COVID-19. The overall study: Spain, Italy and the United States supplied samples that represented acute and convalescent COVID-19. Sample material is recorded as cDNA or gDNA derived from T cells, B-cell-depleted T cells, or PBMCs.

CDR1 and CDR2 (germline): MGHRA, YSYEKL. This CDR3 contains 16 residues. V lost 0 bases to trimming and J lost 8 bases; unmatched junction nucleotides: 10. Per the original data handling: Nucleated cell counts were estimated from reference gene primer amplification. The method was immunoSEQ multiplex PCR; TCRdb's version includes in-frame clones alone and lacks a portion of them. V, J and clone size are taken as reported in that table, and D and trimming were inferred from the DNA itself. The table records 35,000 to 55,000 clones, 90% to 95% of them present only once. Sequenced input: peripheral blood. This chain joins TRBV4-1 and TRBJ1-2; 9 nucleotides line up with TRBD1. This TCR was recovered from a human donor in a cohort sampled during active COVID-19. The CDR3 DNA sequence: TGCGCCAGCAGCCAAGACGCGGACAGGGGTTCGGTCGGCTACACCTTC. Amino acid sequence: CASSQDADRGSVGYTF.